This record covers a single TCR beta chain. Amplification used 60 Vbeta primers and 13 Jbeta primers. Clones were sequenced by immunoSEQ multiplex PCR, and TCRdb holds only the in-frame ones, with some missing. The sample carries 150,000 to 200,000 clones, approximately 71% recorded once. Germline V gives CDR1 SGHNT, CDR2 YYREEE (reference sequence). V lost 4 bases to trimming and J lost 4 bases; unmatched junction nucleotides: 6. This CDR3 spans 15 amino acids. These data belong to a study of cytomegalovirus exposure and HLA in healthy donors. Sequenced input: PBMCs. This clonotype was obtained from a man aged 50 to 59 in good health and CMV-seronegative. The chain carries TRBV5-4 and TRBJ2-1; 9 nucleotides agree with TRBD1. The CDR3 DNA sequence: TGTGCCAGCAGCGAGGACAGGGGATCATACAATGAGCAGTTCTTC. Translation gives CASSEDRGSYNEQFF.